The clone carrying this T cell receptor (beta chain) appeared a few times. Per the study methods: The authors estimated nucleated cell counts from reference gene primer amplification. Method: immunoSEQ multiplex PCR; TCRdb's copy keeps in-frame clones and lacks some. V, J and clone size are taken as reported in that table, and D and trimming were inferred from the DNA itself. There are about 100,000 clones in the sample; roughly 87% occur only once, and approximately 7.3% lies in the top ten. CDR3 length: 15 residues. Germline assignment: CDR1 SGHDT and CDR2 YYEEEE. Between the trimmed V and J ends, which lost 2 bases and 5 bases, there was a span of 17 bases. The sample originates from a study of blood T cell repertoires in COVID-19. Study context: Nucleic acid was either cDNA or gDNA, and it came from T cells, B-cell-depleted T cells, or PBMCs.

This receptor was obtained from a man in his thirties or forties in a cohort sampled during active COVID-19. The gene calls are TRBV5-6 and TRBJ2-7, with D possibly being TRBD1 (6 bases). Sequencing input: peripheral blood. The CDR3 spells CASSFGTPGVDEQYF. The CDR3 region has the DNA TGTGCCAGCAGCTTTGGGACCCCAGGGGTGGACGAGCAGTACTTC.